Below, 8 T cell receptor beta chains from the same sample are listed, as sequenced in a study of identical twins. From the 5' RACE reads, TCRdb called clonotypes with MiXCR, one entry per CDR3 protein. The sample has roughly 690,000 distinct CDR3 sequences, around 20% seen once. These data were also reused for a study on T cells expressing NK-cell markers.

Input material: PBMCs. The origin of the receptors is a woman in her late teens or twenties in good health.

The table lists this clonotype with a few counts. The rearrangement links TRBV10-3 to TRBJ2-3; tentative D call: TRBD2 (6 bases). CDR1 is ENHRY, CDR2 SYGVKD, per germline. Deletions cut 11 bases from V and 3 bases from J, with 18 bases between. This CDR3 contains 14 residues. Here the CDR3 reads CAAKGSGRTDTQYF. DNA for the CDR3: TGTGCCGCCAAGGGGAGCGGGCGAACAGATACGCAGTATTTT.

This clonotype was seen a few times. J is TRBJ2-1 and V is TRBV4-3, with D possibly being TRBD2 (5 bases). Trimming pared 3 bases from V and 6 bases from J, leaving 12 bases between. CDR1 is LGHNA, CDR2 YSLEER, per germline. CDR3 length: 14 residues. The CDR3 reads CASSHGMDGNEQFF. The DNA for the CDR3 is TGCGCCAGCAGCCACGGGATGGACGGCAATGAGCAGTTCTTC.

This clonotype was observed many times. V usage is TRBV6-1 and J usage is TRBJ2-2, with 8 positions matching TRBD2. CDR3 length: 15 residues. Trimming took 7 bases from V and 7 from J; bases not matched to a gene: 11. Looked up from germline, CDR1 is MNHNS and CDR2 is SASEGT. Here the CDR3 reads CASTASGLAGGELFF. DNA of the CDR3: TGTGCCAGCACGGCTAGCGGGTTGGCGGGCGGGGAGCTGTTTTTT.

This clonotype was seen repeatedly, ten times or more. The V call is TRBV10-3, the J call TRBJ2-7; maybe TRBD1 (5 bases). The V gene lost 3 bases and the J gene lost 3 bases, with 12 bases spanning the gap. This CDR3 is 14 amino acids long. Germline CDR1 and CDR2: ENHRY and SYGVKD. CDR3 DNA sequence: TGTGCCATCAGTGACCAGGGTACCATCTACGAGCAGTACTTC. Translated, it gives CAISDQGTIYEQYF.

The J gene is TRBJ1-1, the V gene TRBV6-5; maybe TRBD1 (5 bases). This CDR3 contains 14 residues. V was shortened by 0 bases and J by 1 base, with 6 bases between the two germline ends. CDR1 is MNHEY, CDR2 SVGAGI, per germline. For the CDR3, the DNA is TGTGCCAGCAGTTACTCGGACAAGAACACTGAAGCTTTCTTT. Translation gives CASSYSDKNTEAFF.

The J gene is TRBJ2-5, the V gene TRBV7-9; tentatively, D is TRBD2 (5 bases). The CDR3 extends over 17 amino acids. Per the germline V gene, CDR1 is SEHNR and CDR2 is FQNEAQ (reference sequence). Trimming took 4 bases from V and 0 from J, leaving 18 bases between them. CDR3 sequence reads: CASSSSEGPQYQETQYF. The CDR3 bases are TGTGCCAGCAGCTCCTCCGAGGGCCCTCAGTACCAAGAGACCCAGTACTTC.

V and J are TRBV12-3 or TRBV12-4 and TRBJ2-7; TRBD1 matches at 7 bases. This CDR3 comprises 13 residues. V gave up 8 bases and J gave up 6 bases; unmatched junction bases: 10. This chain's CDR3 is CASGHRGRGEQYF. DNA for the CDR3: TGTGCCAGCGGACACAGGGGACGCGGCGAGCAGTACTTC.

V and J are TRBV20-1 and TRBJ2-3; D gene unclear. V was shortened by 5 bases and J by 2 bases, with 14 bases between the two germline ends. From germline, CDR1 is DFQATT and CDR2 SNEGSKA (reference sequence). The CDR3 runs 14 residues. Here the CDR3 reads CSAFSSPLTDTQYF. The CDR3 DNA reads as TGCAGTGCTTTTTCGAGTCCCCTCACAGATACGCAGTATTTT.